This T cell receptor (beta chain) was documented in a study of early T cells in non-severe SARS-CoV-2 infection. Across the whole study: The chains were unpaired, and the sequenced material was bulk RNA from unsorted whole blood. Regarding the study as a whole: Matching with VDJdb favored anti-spike CD8 responses (missing private and CD4 specificities).

Tagging with unique molecular identifiers was applied to individual cDNA molecules. TCRdb reanalysed the 5' RACE reads using MiXCR and keeps one entry per CDR3 protein. This table holds more than 65,000 distinct CDR3 sequences, around 13% found once. As for this clonotype: The antigen is not known.

With 6 bases clipped from V and 5 bases from J, the junction kept 10 bases outside the gene matches. This CDR3 is 15 amino acids long. CDR1 is PRHDT and CDR2 is FYEKMQ in the germline V gene (reference sequence). The TCR was taken from an adult who was a healthcare worker with PCR-confirmed SARS-CoV-2 infection or an uninfected control (not recorded which). The V call is TRBV13, the J call TRBJ2-1, with 7 bases aligning to TRBD2. The sequenced sample was whole blood. CDR3 sequence: CASRTGLSNDNEQFF. DNA of the CDR3: TGTGCCAGCAGGACGGGACTATCTAACGACAATGAGCAGTTCTTC.